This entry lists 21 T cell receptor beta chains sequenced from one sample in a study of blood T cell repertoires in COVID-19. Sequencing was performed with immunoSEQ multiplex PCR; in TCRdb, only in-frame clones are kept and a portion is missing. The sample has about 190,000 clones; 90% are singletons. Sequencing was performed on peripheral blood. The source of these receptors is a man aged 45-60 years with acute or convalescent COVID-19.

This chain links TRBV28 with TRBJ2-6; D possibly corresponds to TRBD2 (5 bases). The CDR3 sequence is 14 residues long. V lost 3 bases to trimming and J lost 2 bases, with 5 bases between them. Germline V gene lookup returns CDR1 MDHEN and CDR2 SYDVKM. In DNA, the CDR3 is TGTGCCAGCAGTTTCGGGACTGGGGCCAACGTCCTGACTTTC. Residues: CASSFGTGANVLTF.

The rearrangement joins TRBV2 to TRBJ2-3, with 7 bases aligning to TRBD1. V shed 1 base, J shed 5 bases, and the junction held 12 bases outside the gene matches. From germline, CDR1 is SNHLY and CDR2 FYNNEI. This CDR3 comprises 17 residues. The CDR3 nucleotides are TGTGCCAGCAGTGAAGGGGGACAGCCCATTTTTGGAGATACGCAGTATTTT. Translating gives CASSEGGQPIFGDTQYF. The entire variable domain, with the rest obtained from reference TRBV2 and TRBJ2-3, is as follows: EPEVTQTPSHQVTQMGQEVILRCVPISNHLYFYWYRQILGQKVEFLVSFYNNEISEKSEIFDDQFSVERPDGSNFTLKIRSTKLEDSAMYFCASSEGGQPIFGDTQYFGPGTRLTVL.

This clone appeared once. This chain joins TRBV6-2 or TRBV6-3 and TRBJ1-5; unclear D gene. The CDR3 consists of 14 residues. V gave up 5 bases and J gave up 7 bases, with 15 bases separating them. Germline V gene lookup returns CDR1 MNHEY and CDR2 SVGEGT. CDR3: CASSTGGIRQPQHF. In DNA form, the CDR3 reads TGTGCCAGCAGTACCGGAGGGATCAGACAGCCCCAGCATTTT.

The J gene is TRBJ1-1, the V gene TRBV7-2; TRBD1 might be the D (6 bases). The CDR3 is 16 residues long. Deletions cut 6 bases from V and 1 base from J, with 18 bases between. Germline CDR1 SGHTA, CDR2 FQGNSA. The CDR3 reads CASSHIYRVANTEAFF. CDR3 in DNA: TGTGCCAGCAGTCATATTTACAGGGTGGCGAACACTGAAGCTTTCTTT.

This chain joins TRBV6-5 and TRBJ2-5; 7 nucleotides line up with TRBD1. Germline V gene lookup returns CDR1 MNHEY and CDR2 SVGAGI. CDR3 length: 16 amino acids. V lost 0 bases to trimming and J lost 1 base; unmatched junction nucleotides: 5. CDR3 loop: CASSYSGTVPQETQYF. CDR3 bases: TGTGCCAGCAGTTACTCAGGGACAGTCCCCCAAGAGACCCAGTACTTC.

CDR3 loop: CASTPEGAGSYEQYF. DNA for the CDR3: TGTGCCAGCACCCCCGAAGGAGCGGGAAGCTACGAGCAGTACTTC. The rearrangement uses TRBV6-6 and TRBJ2-7, with 7 bases matching TRBD2. CDR3 length: 15 residues. Looked up from germline, CDR1 is MNHNY and CDR2 is SVGAGI (reference sequence). J gave up 3 bases and V 7 bases, and 12 bases lay outside the gene matches.

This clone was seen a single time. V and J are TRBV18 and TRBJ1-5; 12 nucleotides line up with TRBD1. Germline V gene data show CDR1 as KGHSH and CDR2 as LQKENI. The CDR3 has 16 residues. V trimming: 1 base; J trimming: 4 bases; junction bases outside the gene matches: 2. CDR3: CASSPRDRGQNQPQHF. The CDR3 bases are TGTGCCAGCTCACCACGGGACAGGGGGCAGAATCAGCCCCAGCATTTT.

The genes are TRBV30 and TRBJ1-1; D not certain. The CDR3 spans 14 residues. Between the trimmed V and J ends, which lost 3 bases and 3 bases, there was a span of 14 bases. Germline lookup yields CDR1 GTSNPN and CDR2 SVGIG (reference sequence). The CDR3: CAWSEASGYTEAFF. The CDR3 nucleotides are TGTGCCTGGAGCGAGGCCAGCGGCTACACTGAAGCTTTCTTT.

Written as DNA, the CDR3 is TGTGCCAGCAGCTTGTCAGGGCCCCTCCCCGGGGAGCTGTTTTTT. Translating it yields CASSLSGPLPGELFF. The chain links TRBV7-2 to TRBJ2-2, with D possibly TRBD1 on 5 matching bases. In germline, CDR1 is SGHTA, CDR2 FQGNSA. V was trimmed by 3 bases and J by 6 bases, leaving 14 bases between them. The CDR3 length is 15 residues.

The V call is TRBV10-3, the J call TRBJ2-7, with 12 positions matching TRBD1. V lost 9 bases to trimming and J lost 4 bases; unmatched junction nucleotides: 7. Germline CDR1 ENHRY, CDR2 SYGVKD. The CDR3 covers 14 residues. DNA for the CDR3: TGTGCCATAGCCGGGGGACAGGGGGCATACGAGCAGTACTTC. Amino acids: CAIAGGQGAYEQYF.

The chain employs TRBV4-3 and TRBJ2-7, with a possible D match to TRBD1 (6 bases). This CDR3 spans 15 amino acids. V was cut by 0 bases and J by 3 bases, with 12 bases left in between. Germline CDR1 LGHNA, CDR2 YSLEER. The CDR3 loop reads CASSQDRGGNYEQYV. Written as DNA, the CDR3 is TGCGCCAGCAGCCAAGATCGTGGGGGCAACTACGAGCAGTACGTC.

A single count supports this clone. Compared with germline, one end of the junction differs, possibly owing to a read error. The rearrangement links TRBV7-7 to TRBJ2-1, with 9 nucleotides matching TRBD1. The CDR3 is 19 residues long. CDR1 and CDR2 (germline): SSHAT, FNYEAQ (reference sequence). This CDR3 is CASSLALGGPGQGFYEQFF. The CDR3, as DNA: TGTGCTAGCAGCTTAGCGTTGGGGGGCCCGGGACAGGGCTTTTATGAGCAGTTCTTC.

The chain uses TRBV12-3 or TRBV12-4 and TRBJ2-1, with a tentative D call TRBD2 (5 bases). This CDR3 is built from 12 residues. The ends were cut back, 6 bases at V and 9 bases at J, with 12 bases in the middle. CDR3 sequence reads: CASSSREGEQFF. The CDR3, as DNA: TGTGCCAGCAGCTCACGGGAAGGTGAGCAGTTCTTC.

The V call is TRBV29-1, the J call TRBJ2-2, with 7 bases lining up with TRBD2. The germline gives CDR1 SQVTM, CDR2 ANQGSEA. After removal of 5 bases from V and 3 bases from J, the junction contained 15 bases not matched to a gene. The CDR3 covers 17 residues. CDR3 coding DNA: TGCAGCGTTAGAGCCCCGAGGGGAGGGCCGGACACCGGGGAGCTGTTTTTT. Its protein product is CSVRAPRGGPDTGELFF.

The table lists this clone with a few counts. The CDR3: CASSRVSGSYNEQFF. DNA of the CDR3: TGTGCCAGCAGCCGGGTTAGCGGGAGTTACAATGAGCAGTTCTTC. The gene calls are TRBV11-1 and TRBJ2-1; the match to TRBD2 covers 9 bases. Germline V gene data show CDR1 as SGHAT and CDR2 as FQDESV (reference sequence). Germline trimming cut 5 bases from V and 4 bases from J; bases unmatched to any gene: 6. The CDR3 spans 15 residues.

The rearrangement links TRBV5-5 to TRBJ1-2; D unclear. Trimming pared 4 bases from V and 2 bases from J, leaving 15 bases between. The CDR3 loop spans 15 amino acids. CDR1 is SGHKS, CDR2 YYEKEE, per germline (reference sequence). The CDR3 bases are TGTGCCAGCAGCCTGGGCCCGTTGGAGAACTATGGCTACACCTTC. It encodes CASSLGPLENYGYTF.

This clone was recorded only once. Here the CDR3 DNA reads TGTGCCAGCAGTACCAGGGGAGGGGAAAAACTGTTTTTT. Protein: CASSTRGGEKLFF. The V and J genes are TRBV27 and TRBJ1-4, with TRBD1 as a possible D gene (6 bases). V was clipped by 5 bases and J by 8 bases, with 12 bases between them. The length of the CDR3 is 13 residues. Germline values: CDR1 MNHEY, CDR2 SMNVEV (reference sequence).

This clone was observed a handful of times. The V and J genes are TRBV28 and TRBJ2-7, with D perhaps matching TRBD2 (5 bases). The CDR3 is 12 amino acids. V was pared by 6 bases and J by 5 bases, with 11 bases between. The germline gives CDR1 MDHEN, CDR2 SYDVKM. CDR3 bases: TGTGCCAGCAGCGAGGACTTCCACGAGCAGTACTTC. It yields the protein CASSEDFHEQYF. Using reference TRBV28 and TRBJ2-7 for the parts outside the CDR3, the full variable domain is DVKVTQSSRYLVKRTGEKVFLECVQDMDHENMFWYRQDPGLGLRLIYFSYDVKMKEKGDIPEGYSVSREKKERFSLILESASTNQTSMYLCASSEDFHEQYFGPGTRLTVT.

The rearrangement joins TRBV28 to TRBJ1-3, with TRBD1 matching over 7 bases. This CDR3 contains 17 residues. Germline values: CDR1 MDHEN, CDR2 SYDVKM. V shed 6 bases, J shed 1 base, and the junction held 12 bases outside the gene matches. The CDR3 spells CASRTITGDISGNTIYF. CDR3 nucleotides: TGTGCCAGCAGAACCATCACAGGGGACATTTCTGGAAACACCATATATTTT.

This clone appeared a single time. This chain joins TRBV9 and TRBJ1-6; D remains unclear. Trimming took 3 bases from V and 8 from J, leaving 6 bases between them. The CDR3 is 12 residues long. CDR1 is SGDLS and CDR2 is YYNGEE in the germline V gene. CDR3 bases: TGTGCCAGCAGCGCACGGGATTCACCCCTCCACTTT. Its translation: CASSARDSPLHF.

The CDR3 nucleotides are TGTGCCAGCAGTGAATATACGGGAGGCGAGACCCAGTACTTC. It specifies CASSEYTGGETQYF. This chain links TRBV25-1 with TRBJ2-5, with TRBD2 matching over 7 bases. The CDR3 is 14 residues long. V lost 0 bases, J lost 5 bases, and 3 bases stayed unmatched. CDR1 MGHDK and CDR2 SYGVNS come from the germline V gene.